The rows below give T cell receptor beta chains drawn from one sample of a study of molecular identifiers for immune sequencing clone quantification. TCRdb fed the PCR reads into MiXCR, producing one record per CDR3 protein. The sample consists of 100,000 or so distinct CDR3 sequences, 35% of them appearing once. The sample comprised naive CD8+ T cells from blood, with Jurkat cell RNA spiked in. The receptors were sampled from a human donor in good health. Some libraries in this study had Jurkat cell RNA spiked in. The CDR3 runs from the conserved cysteine through the conserved F or W. A D gene is named only where the DNA matches it firmly. Clone size is given for some rows only: seen once, a few or many times, or a class if the clone is expanded.

abundance,v_gene,d_gene,j_gene,CDR3aa,CDR3nt
NA,TRBV6-2/TRBV6-3,NA,TRBJ2-7,CASRDNRAYEQYF,TGTGCCAGCAGGGACAACAGGGCCTACGAGCAGTACTTC
many,TRBV29-1,NA,TRBJ2-7,CSVVRGDYEQYF,TGCAGCGTTGTCAGGGGAGACTACGAGCAGTACTTC
many,TRBV4-1,NA,TRBJ1-5,CASSQDVNQPQHF,TGCGCCAGCAGCCAAGATGTCAATCAGCCCCAGCATTTT
NA,TRBV20-1,NA,TRBJ1-1,CSAFQLEGVIEDTEAFF,TGCAGTGCATTCCAGTTAGAGGGTGTGATCGAGGACACTGAAGCTTTCTTT
NA,TRBV7-2,NA,TRBJ2-1,CASSLLIGVYNEQFF,TGTGCCAGCAGCTTACTAATCGGAGTCTACAATGAGCAGTTCTTC
NA,TRBV7-9,TRBD2,TRBJ2-1,CASSPRVAGAYTEQFF,TGTGCCAGCAGCCCTCGAGTAGCGGGGGCCTACACTGAGCAGTTCTTC
few,TRBV12-3/TRBV12-4,TRBD2,TRBJ2-7,CATSIAGVGYEQYF,TGTGCCACCTCTATAGCGGGAGTGGGCTACGAGCAGTACTTC
few,TRBV25-1,TRBD1,TRBJ2-7,CASSVNRGPKLYEQYF,TGTGCCAGCAGTGTGAACAGGGGTCCGAAACTCTACGAGCAGTACTTC
NA,TRBV29-1,NA,TRBJ1-5,CSVVGQGVNQPQHF,TGCAGCGTTGTCGGGCAGGGTGTCAATCAGCCCCAGCATTTT
NA,TRBV11-1,NA,TRBJ2-1,CASSSNVYNEQFF,TGTGCCAGCAGCTCAAATGTGTACAATGAGCAGTTCTTC
NA,TRBV6-2/TRBV6-3,NA,TRBJ2-1,CASGTTGLFGAEQFF,TGTGCCAGCGGTACCACAGGGTTGTTTGGGGCTGAGCAGTTCTTC
NA,TRBV5-6,NA,TRBJ1-1,CASSLGVPLDTEAFF,TGTGCCAGCAGCTTAGGTGTGCCACTCGACACTGAAGCTTTCTTT
few,TRBV24-1,TRBD1,TRBJ2-6,CATSDSDRAGANVLTF,TGTGCCACCAGTGACTCGGACAGGGCTGGGGCCAACGTCCTGACTTTC
NA,TRBV28,NA,TRBJ1-6,CASSFAVYYSPLHF,TGTGCCAGCAGTTTTGCGGTATATTATTCACCCCTCCACTTT
few,TRBV7-9,NA,TRBJ2-7,CASSFSGTTYEQYF,TGTGCCAGCAGCTTCTCCGGGACGACCTACGAGCAGTACTTC
NA,TRBV28,NA,TRBJ2-1,CASTLRSPRDEQFF,TGTGCCAGCACCCTTCGGTCACCGAGGGATGAGCAGTTCTTC
NA,TRBV28,TRBD2,TRBJ2-7,CASLPGLAGEGSYEQYF,TGTGCCAGCCTACCCGGACTAGCGGGAGAGGGCTCCTACGAGCAGTACTTC
NA,TRBV20-1,NA,TRBJ2-1,CSARDFLVISSYNEQFF,TGCAGTGCTAGAGATTTCCTAGTCATTAGCTCCTACAATGAGCAGTTCTTC
many,TRBV4-3,TRBD1,TRBJ2-7,CASSAGTDYEQYF,TGCGCCAGCAGCGCCGGGACAGACTACGAGCAGTACTTC
few,TRBV28,NA,TRBJ1-5,CASSLGGYGRGRNQPQHF,TGTGCCAGCAGCTTGGGGGGTTATGGCAGGGGCCGTAATCAGCCCCAGCATTTT
many,TRBV5-6,TRBD1,TRBJ2-7,CASSSPTGDEQYF,TGTGCCAGCAGCTCACCGACAGGGGACGAGCAGTACTTC
NA,TRBV5-1,NA,TRBJ2-1,CASSLALLGDEQFF,TGCGCCAGCAGCTTGGCTTTACTAGGCGATGAGCAGTTCTTC
few,TRBV4-1,NA,TRBJ1-1,CASSLGTGVGTEAFF,TGCGCCAGCAGCCTTGGAACGGGTGTAGGCACTGAAGCTTTCTTT
NA,TRBV5-1,NA,TRBJ2-3,CASSLLGRGTDTQYF,TGCGCCAGCAGCTTGTTGGGGAGGGGGACAGATACGCAGTATTTT
many,TRBV13,NA,TRBJ2-3,CASSTRKVTDTQYF,TGTGCCAGCAGCACCAGAAAAGTCACAGATACGCAGTATTTT
many,TRBV11-2,NA,TRBJ2-3,CASSHKWGGTDTQYF,TGTGCCAGCAGTCATAAATGGGGGGGCACAGATACGCAGTATTTT
many,TRBV4-2,NA,TRBJ1-5,CASSQEGPINQPQHF,TGTGCCAGCAGCCAAGAGGGCCCCATCAATCAGCCCCAGCATTTT
NA,TRBV11-2,TRBD1,TRBJ2-3,CASSSRDRAWTDTQYF,TGTGCCAGCAGCTCCCGGGACAGGGCCTGGACAGATACGCAATATTTT
once,TRBV15,TRBD2,TRBJ2-3,CATSSREVTQYF,TGTGCCACCAGCAGTCGGGAGGTTACGCAGTATTTT
NA,TRBV6-1,NA,TRBJ2-5,CASSEGGVKYF,TGTGCCAGCAGTGAAGGAGGGGTGAAGTACTTC
NA,TRBV6-5,TRBD2,TRBJ2-3,CASSWTSGITDTLYF,TGTGCCAGCAGTTGGACTAGCGGGATCACAGATACGCTGTATTTT
NA,TRBV4-3,NA,TRBJ1-2,CASSRSDDNYGYTF,TGCGCCAGCAGCCGGTCGGATGATAACTATGGCTACACCTTC
NA,TRBV15,TRBD2,TRBJ2-4,CATSRDRGLAGGVAKNIQYF,TGTGCCACCAGCAGAGATCGGGGACTAGCGGGAGGGGTAGCCAAAAACATTCAGTACTTC
NA,TRBV20-1,NA,TRBJ2-2,CSATFAGELIF,TGCAGTGCCACCTTCGCCGGGGAGCTGATTTTT
few,TRBV13,TRBD2,TRBJ2-7,CASSLSSGGSDAYEQYF,TGTGCCAGCAGCTTAAGTAGCGGCGGGAGTGACGCCTACGAGCAGTACTTC
few,TRBV29-1,NA,TRBJ2-1,CSVEDPTAPGSNEQFF,TGCAGCGTTGAAGATCCCACAGCCCCGGGGTCCAATGAGCAGTTCTTC
few,TRBV20-1,NA,TRBJ2-7,CSARDASSYEQYF,TGCAGTGCTAGAGATGCGAGTTCCTACGAGCAGTACTTC
NA,TRBV25-1,NA,TRBJ2-7,CASSLGGTGSHEQYF,TGTGCCAGCAGTTTGGGCGGCACAGGGTCCCACGAGCAGTACTTC
many,TRBV29-1,NA,TRBJ1-1,CSVEQDTEAFF,TGCAGCGTTGAACAGGACACTGAAGCTTTCTTT
NA,TRBV7-6,TRBD2,TRBJ2-3,CASSLDGRAGSKDTQYF,TGTGCCAGCAGCTTAGATGGGAGAGCGGGATCGAAAGATACGCAGTATTTT
many,TRBV21-1,NA,TRBJ1-5,CASSAGANQPQHF,TGTGCCAGCAGCGCGGGGGCGAATCAGCCCCAGCATTTT
many,TRBV7-9,NA,TRBJ2-4,CASSLGDLAKNIQYF,TGTGCCAGCAGCTTAGGGGATTTAGCCAAAAACATTCAGTACTTC